This TCR beta chain was captured in a study of shared clonotypes between healthy human individuals. Overall study findings and caveats: Donor clonotype sharing was expected to depend on sequencing depth.

A note on this clone: Its antigen is not identified.

Per germline, CDR1 SNHLY and CDR2 FYNNEI. The CDR3 consists of 12 residues. The V end was cut by 3 bases, the J end by 2 bases, with 4 bases between. Nashville, Tennessee was home to all donors, who were Caucasian adults. Amplification in unsorted PBMC replicate PCRs started from around 300 ng DNA, which equals some 29,000 T cell genomes. Unsorted PBMC DNA was sequenced on ten immunoSEQ deep assay plates. Libraries were prepared by immunoSEQ multiplex PCR; TCRdb keeps only in-frame clonotypes and omits some of them. The sample holds around 510,000 clones; around 76% are singletons and the top ten take about 12%.

The chain combines TRBV2 with TRBJ1-1; D ambiguous. The receptor's source is a woman in her forties in good health. Some clones in this sample may be carry-over from other donors' samples. The material sequenced was PBMCs. The CDR3 protein is CASSDRNTEAFF. For the CDR3, the DNA is TGTGCCAGCAGTGACAGAAACACTGAAGCTTTCTTT.